Listed below are T cell receptor beta chains from one sample, sequenced in a study of molecular identifiers for immune sequencing clone quantification. TCRdb re-called the PCR reads with MiXCR, one entry per CDR3 protein. The sample contains hundreds of thousands of distinct CDR3 sequences, around 25% of which appear only once. Sequenced material: naive CD8+ T cells from blood, with Jurkat cell RNA spiked in. Source of these receptors: a human donor in good health. Some libraries in this study had Jurkat cell RNA spiked in. The CDR3 runs from the conserved cysteine through the conserved F or W. A D gene is named only where the DNA matches it firmly. Rows may omit the clone size; those that give it use once, few, many or a size class.

j_call v_call clone_size d_call cdr3_aa cdr3_nt
TRBJ2-3 TRBV7-6 few . CASSLGGYPGDTQYF TGTGCCAGCAGCTTAGGGGGGTACCCAGGGGATACGCAGTATTTT
TRBJ2-3 TRBV13 few . CASSHKQTGTPDTQYF TGTGCCAGCAGCCACAAACAAACCGGGACACCGGATACGCAGTATTTT
TRBJ2-7 TRBV29-1 many . CSVDPTGDSYEQYF TGCAGCGTTGACCCGACAGGAGACTCCTACGAGCAGTACTTC
TRBJ1-2 TRBV20-1 . . CSAKGLGFDYGYTF TGCAGTGCTAAGGGGTTGGGTTTTGACTATGGCTACACCTTC
TRBJ1-4 TRBV7-9 . TRBD1 CASSFPRQGATNEKLFF TGTGCCAGCAGCTTCCCCAGACAGGGGGCTACTAATGAAAAACTGTTTTTT
TRBJ2-7 TRBV19 few . CASSIFAGDVDNEQYF TGTGCCAGTAGTATTTTCGCAGGGGATGTAGATAACGAGCAGTACTTC
TRBJ1-6 TRBV7-9 . . CASSPVTGAIGSPLHF TGCGCCAGCAGCCCGGTCACCGGAGCCATAGGGTCACCCCTCCACTTT
TRBJ2-1 TRBV4-1 many . CASSQGPGVSYNEQFF TGCGCCAGCAGCCAAGGTCCGGGGGTATCCTACAATGAGCAGTTCTTC
TRBJ2-2 TRBV27 . . CASRPLNTGELFF TGTGCCAGCCGACCATTAAACACCGGGGAGCTGTTTTTT
TRBJ2-5 TRBV2 . . CASNEGQFWAQYF TGTGCCAGCAACGAGGGGCAGTTCTGGGCCCAGTACTTC
TRBJ2-3 TRBV20-1 many TRBD1 CSAGDRAGTDTQYF TGCAGTGCTGGGGACAGGGCGGGGACAGATACGCAGTATTTT
TRBJ2-5 TRBV24-1 . . CATSDLGRWGQETQYF TGTGCCACCAGTGATTTAGGGAGGTGGGGTCAAGAGACCCAGTACTTC
TRBJ2-7 TRBV4-2 many . CASSQGVLGGYEQYF TGTGCCAGCAGCCAAGGGGTCCTCGGTGGCTACGAGCAGTACTTC
TRBJ2-5 TRBV7-6 many TRBD2 CASSVTSGQETQYF TGTGCCAGCAGCGTGACTAGCGGCCAAGAGACCCAGTACTTC
TRBJ2-7 TRBV6-2/TRBV6-3 few . CASSYRDYEQYF TGTGCCAGCAGTTACAGGGATTACGAGCAGTACTTC
TRBJ1-2 TRBV12-3/TRBV12-4 few . CASSLQGLSGYTF TGTGCCAGCAGTTTACAGGGGTTGAGTGGCTACACCTTC
TRBJ2-7 TRBV28 . . CATEGGATYEQYF TGTGCCACCGAGGGGGGGGCTACCTACGAGCAGTACTTC
TRBJ2-5 TRBV14 many . CASSHLNQETQYF TGTGCCAGCAGCCACCTCAACCAAGAGACCCAGTACTTC
TRBJ1-1 TRBV10-2 few . CASRYNTEAFF TGCGCCAGCAGATACAACACTGAAGCTTTCTTT
TRBJ1-5 TRBV28 . . CASSLGRGSQPQHF TGTGCCAGCAGCCTAGGGCGGGGCAGTCAGCCCCAGCATTTT
TRBJ2-3 TRBV3-1 many . CASSQIAGGTSTDTQYF TGTGCCAGCAGCCAAATCGCTGGCGGGACGAGCACAGATACGCAGTATTTT
TRBJ2-2 TRBV12-5 few . CASVPLSGELFF TGTGCTAGCGTACCATTATCTGGGGAGCTGTTTTTT
TRBJ1-1 TRBV5-8 few . CASSLLLTMGTWNTEAFF TGTGCCAGCAGCTTGTTGCTCACCATGGGCACCTGGAACACTGAAGCTTTCTTT
TRBJ2-7 TRBV5-5 few . CASLLTQAGEQYF TGTGCCAGCCTTCTAACCCAGGCGGGGGAGCAGTACTTC
TRBJ2-7 TRBV2 . . CASSTPRGSYAQYF TGTGCCAGCAGTACCCCCCGGGGCTCCTACGCGCAGTACTTC
TRBJ2-7 TRBV30 few TRBD2 CAWRTRLAGNYEQYF TGTGCCTGGAGAACCCGACTAGCGGGAAACTACGAGCAGTACTTC
TRBJ1-1 TRBV27 many . CASSLLEYTEAFF TGTGCCAGCAGTTTGTTAGAGTACACTGAAGCTTTCTTT
TRBJ2-5 TRBV6-2/TRBV6-3 many . CASSYVMSGLETQYF TGTGCCAGCAGTTACGTTATGTCGGGGTTGGAGACCCAGTACTTC
TRBJ1-3 TRBV5-4 many . CASSNGEGLSGNTIYF TGTGCCAGCAGCAACGGGGAAGGGCTCTCTGGAAACACCATATATTTT